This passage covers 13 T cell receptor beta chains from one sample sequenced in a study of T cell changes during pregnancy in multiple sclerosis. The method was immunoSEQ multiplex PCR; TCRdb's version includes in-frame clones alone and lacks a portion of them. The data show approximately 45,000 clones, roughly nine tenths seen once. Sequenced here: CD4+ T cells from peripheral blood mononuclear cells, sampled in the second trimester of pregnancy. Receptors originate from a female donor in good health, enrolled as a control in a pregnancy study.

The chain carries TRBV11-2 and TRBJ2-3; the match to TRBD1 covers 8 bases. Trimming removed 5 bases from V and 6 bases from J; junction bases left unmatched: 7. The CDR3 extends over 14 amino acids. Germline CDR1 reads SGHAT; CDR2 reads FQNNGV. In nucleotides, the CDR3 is TGTGCCAGCAGCCCCAACCAGGGGGCCGATACGCAGTATTTT. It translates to CASSPNQGADTQYF.

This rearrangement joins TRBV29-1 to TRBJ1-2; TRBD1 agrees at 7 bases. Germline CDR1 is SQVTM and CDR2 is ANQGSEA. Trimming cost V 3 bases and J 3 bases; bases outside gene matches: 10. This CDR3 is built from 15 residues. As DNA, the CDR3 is TGCAGCGTTGATCAGACAGGGACGGCCTACTATGGCTACACCTTC. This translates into CSVDQTGTAYYGYTF.

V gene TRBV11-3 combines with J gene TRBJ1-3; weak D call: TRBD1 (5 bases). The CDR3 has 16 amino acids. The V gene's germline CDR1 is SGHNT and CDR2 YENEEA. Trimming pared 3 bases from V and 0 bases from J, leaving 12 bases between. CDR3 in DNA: TGTGCCAGCAGCTTGGCCACAGGTCCCTCTGGAAACACCATATATTTT. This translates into CASSLATGPSGNTIYF.

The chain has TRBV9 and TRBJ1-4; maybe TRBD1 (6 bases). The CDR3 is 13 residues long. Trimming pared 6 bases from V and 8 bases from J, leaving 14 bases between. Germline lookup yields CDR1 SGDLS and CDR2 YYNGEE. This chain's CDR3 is CASTAGVKEKLFF. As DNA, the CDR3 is TGTGCCAGCACCGCAGGGGTTAAGGAAAAACTGTTTTTT. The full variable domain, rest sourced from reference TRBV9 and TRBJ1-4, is DSGVTQTPKHLITATGQRVTLRCSPRSGDLSVYWYQQSLDQGLQFLIQYYNGEERAKGNILERFSAQQFPDLHSELNLSSLELGDSALYFCASTAGVKEKLFFGSGTQLSVL.

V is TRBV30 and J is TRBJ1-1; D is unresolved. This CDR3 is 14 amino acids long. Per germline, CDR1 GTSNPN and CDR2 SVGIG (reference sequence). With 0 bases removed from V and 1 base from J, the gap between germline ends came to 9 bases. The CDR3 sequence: CAWSVSRGNTEAFF. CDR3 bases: TGTGCCTGGAGTGTAAGTCGGGGGAACACTGAAGCTTTCTTT.

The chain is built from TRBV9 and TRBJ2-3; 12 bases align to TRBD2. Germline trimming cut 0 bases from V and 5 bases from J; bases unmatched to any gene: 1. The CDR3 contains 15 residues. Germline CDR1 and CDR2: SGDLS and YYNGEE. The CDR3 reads CASSVGGLAGDTQYF. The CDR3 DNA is TGTGCCAGCAGCGTAGGGGGACTAGCGGGAGATACGCAGTATTTT.

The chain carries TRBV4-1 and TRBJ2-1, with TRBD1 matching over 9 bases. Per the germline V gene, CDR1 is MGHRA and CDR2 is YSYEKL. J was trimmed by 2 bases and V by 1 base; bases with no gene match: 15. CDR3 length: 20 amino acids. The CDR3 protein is CASSQGKRIGTGRTYNEQFF. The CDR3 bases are TGCGCCAGCAGCCAAGGTAAAAGGATCGGGACAGGGAGAACCTACAATGAGCAGTTCTTC.

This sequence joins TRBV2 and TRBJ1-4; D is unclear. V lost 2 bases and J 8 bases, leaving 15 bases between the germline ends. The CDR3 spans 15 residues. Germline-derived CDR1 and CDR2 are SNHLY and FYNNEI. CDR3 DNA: TGTGCCAGCAGTGAAAGCGGTGATCTCGGCGAAAAACTGTTTTTT. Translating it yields CASSESGDLGEKLFF.

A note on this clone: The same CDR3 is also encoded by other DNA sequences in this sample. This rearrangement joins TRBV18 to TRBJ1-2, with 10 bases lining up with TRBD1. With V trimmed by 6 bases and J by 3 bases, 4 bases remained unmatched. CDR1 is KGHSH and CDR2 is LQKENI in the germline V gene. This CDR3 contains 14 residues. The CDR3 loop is CASSPGTGDYGYTF. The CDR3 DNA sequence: TGTGCCAGCTCCCCTGGGACAGGGGACTATGGCTACACCTTC.

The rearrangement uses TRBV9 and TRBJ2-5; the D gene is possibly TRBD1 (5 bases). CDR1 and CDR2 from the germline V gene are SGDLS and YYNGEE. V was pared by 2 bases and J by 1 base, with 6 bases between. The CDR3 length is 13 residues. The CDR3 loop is CASSVTGQETQYF. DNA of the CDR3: TGTGCCAGCAGCGTTACAGGCCAAGAGACCCAGTACTTC.

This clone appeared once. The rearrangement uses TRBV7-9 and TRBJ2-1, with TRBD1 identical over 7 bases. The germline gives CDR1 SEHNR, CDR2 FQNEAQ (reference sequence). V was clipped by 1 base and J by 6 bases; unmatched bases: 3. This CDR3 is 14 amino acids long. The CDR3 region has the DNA TGTGCCAGCAGCTTAGGACAGGGTGGCAATGAGCAGTTCTTC. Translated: CASSLGQGGNEQFF.

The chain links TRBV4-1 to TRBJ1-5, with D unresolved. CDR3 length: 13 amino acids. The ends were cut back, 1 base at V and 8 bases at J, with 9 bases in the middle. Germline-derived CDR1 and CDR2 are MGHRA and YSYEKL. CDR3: CASSQVVSEPQHF. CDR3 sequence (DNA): TGCGCCAGCAGCCAAGTTGTAAGCGAGCCCCAGCATTTT.

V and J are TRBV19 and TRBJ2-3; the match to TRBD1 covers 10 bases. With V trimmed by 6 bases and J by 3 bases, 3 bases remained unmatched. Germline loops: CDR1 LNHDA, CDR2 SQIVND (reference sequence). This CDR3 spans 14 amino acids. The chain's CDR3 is CASSRDRGTDTQYF. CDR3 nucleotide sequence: TGTGCCAGTAGCCGGGACAGGGGAACAGATACGCAGTATTTT.